Listed here are 23 T cell receptor beta chains from one sample, sequenced in a study of CD8 T cells in ankylosing spondylitis. Whole-study results and caveats: Characteristic, it appeared, of ankylosing spondylitis blood was a TCR beta motif of roughly eight highly homologous variants.

Antigens for these TCRs are unknown. MiXCR, run by TCRdb on the 5' RACE reads, gives a single entry per CDR3 protein. The data contain about 330,000 distinct CDR3 sequences, 7% to 9% of them singletons. The material sequenced was blood, either unsorted or a sorted T cell fraction (not recorded which). These receptors were obtained from a male donor with ankylosing spondylitis.

This chain connects TRBV12-3 or TRBV12-4 to TRBJ1-1, with a tentative D call TRBD1 (5 bases). V lost 5 bases and J 3 bases, leaving 19 bases between the germline ends. There are 16 residues in the CDR3. DNA of the CDR3: TGTGCCAGCAGTCTTGGGGCAGGGCAGGGCGACACTGAAGCTTTCTTT. It specifies CASSLGAGQGDTEAFF.

At least ten counts were recorded for this clonotype. The J gene is TRBJ2-3, the V gene TRBV7-8; 9 bases line up with TRBD2. This CDR3 region has 15 residues. Per the germline V gene, CDR1 is SGHVS and CDR2 is FQNEAQ. J lost 2 bases, V lost 3 bases, and 3 bases had no gene match. CDR3: CASSFLAGDTDTQYF. Here the CDR3 DNA reads TGTGCCAGCAGCTTTTTAGCGGGAGACACAGATACGCAGTATTTT.

This clonotype was counted a few times. The chain carries TRBV7-2 and TRBJ2-1; 10 positions agree with TRBD2. The CDR3 is made up of 17 amino acids. Germline V gives CDR1 SGHTA, CDR2 FQGNSA. The V segment lost 4 bases and the J segment 2 bases; nucleotides outside the gene matches: 8. The CDR3 loop reads CASSSQAGGPPYNEQFF. CDR3 DNA: TGTGCCAGCAGCTCGCAAGCGGGAGGGCCTCCCTACAATGAGCAGTTCTTC.

This chain links TRBV5-1 with TRBJ2-7, with unresolved D. The germline gives CDR1 SGHRS, CDR2 YFSETQ. This CDR3 comprises 10 residues. The V gene lost 9 bases and the J gene lost 4 bases, with 8 bases spanning the gap. As DNA, the CDR3 is TGCGCCACTCCACAATACGAGCAGTACTTC. Amino acids: CATPQYEQYF. Looking up the rest from reference TRBV5-1 and TRBJ2-7 gives the full variable domain: KAGVTQTPRYLIKTRGQQVTLSCSPISGHRSVSWYQQTPGQGLQFLFEYFSETQRNKGNFPGRFSGRQFSNSRSEMNVSTLELGDSALYLCATPQYEQYFGPGTRLTVT.

Only a few counts were recorded for this clonotype. V and J are TRBV7-9 and TRBJ1-1; D uncertain. Germline values: CDR1 SEHNR, CDR2 FQNEAQ (reference sequence). The CDR3 has 12 amino acids. Trimming stripped 1 base from V and 8 bases from J, with 8 bases between. This chain's CDR3 is CASSLETREAFF. For the CDR3, the DNA is TGTGCCAGCAGCTTAGAGACGCGGGAAGCTTTCTTT. Combining the CDR3 with reference TRBV7-9 and TRBJ1-1 gives the whole variable domain DTGVSQNPRHKITKRGQNVTFRCDPISEHNRLYWYRQTLGQGPEFLTYFQNEAQLEKSRLLSDRFSAERPKGSFSTLEIQRTEQGDSAMYLCASSLETREAFFGQGTRLTVV.

In DNA, the CDR3 is TGCGCCAGCAGCTCCTCGGACGGCCTCTATGGCTACACCTTC. It specifies CASSSSDGLYGYTF. The chain couples TRBV5-1 to TRBJ1-2, with D hard to call. The length of the CDR3 is 14 residues. V was clipped by 3 bases and J by 4 bases, with 13 bases between them. Germline CDR1 and CDR2: SGHRS and YFSETQ.

This clonotype was seen a few times. The CDR3 loop reads CASNRGGAPYEQYF. The DNA of the CDR3 is TGTGCCAGCAATCGAGGTGGTGCCCCCTACGAGCAGTACTTC. V gene TRBV14 combines with J gene TRBJ2-7, with no clear D. CDR3 length: 14 residues. The V and J ends lost 7 bases and 2 bases respectively, with 15 bases between them. Germline V CDR1 and CDR2: SGHDN, FVKESK.

This clonotype was seen a handful of times. The V call is TRBV6-2 or TRBV6-3, the J call TRBJ2-7; 7 bases match TRBD2. In germline, CDR1 is MNHEY, CDR2 SVGEGT. V was clipped by 2 bases and J by 3 bases; unmatched bases: 16. The CDR3 runs 18 residues. Written as DNA, the CDR3 is TGTGCCAGCAGTTACGAAAGGGACTATCCCCCGGTTCACTACGAGCAGTACTTC. Translating gives CASSYERDYPPVHYEQYF.

This chain uses TRBV4-1 with TRBJ1-1, with TRBD1 identical over 8 bases. The CDR3 runs to 15 residues. CDR1 is MGHRA and CDR2 is YSYEKL in the germline V gene. The trim removed 4 bases at V and 1 base at J, leaving 5 bases unmatched. The CDR3 DNA is TGCGCCAGCAGCCCTAGGGACAGGCCGAACACTGAAGCTTTCTTT. It translates to CASSPRDRPNTEAFF.

In its sample, this clonotype was seen a few times. The gene calls are TRBV28 and TRBJ2-2; unclear D gene. The germline CDR1 and CDR2 sequences are MDHEN and SYDVKM. The V end lost 5 bases, the J end lost 6 bases, and 13 bases lay between the germline ends. The CDR3 is made up of 14 amino acids. DNA of the CDR3: TGTGCCAGCAGTCCCCCACCGAGCTCCGGGGAGCTGTTTTTT. Residues: CASSPPPSSGELFF.

This clonotype was found many times. V and J are TRBV5-1 and TRBJ1-1; D is unclear. The V gene's germline CDR1 is SGHRS and CDR2 YFSETQ. The CDR3 sequence is 14 residues long. V was trimmed by 7 bases and J by 3 bases, leaving 16 bases between them. The CDR3 region has the DNA TGCGCCAGCGCTACCATGGACGGGGACACTGAAGCTTTCTTT. It is translated as CASATMDGDTEAFF.

This clonotype occurred a few times. V and J are TRBV4-3 and TRBJ1-2; TRBD1 might be the D (5 bases). CDR3 length: 13 amino acids. Trimming removed 3 bases from V and 7 bases from J, with 12 bases in between. CDR1 is LGHNA and CDR2 is YSLEER in the germline V gene. Here the CDR3 DNA reads TGCGCCAGCAGCCATTCGGGGGGGGTTGGCTACACCTTC. Translated: CASSHSGGVGYTF.

This chain links TRBV2 with TRBJ2-7; D perhaps matches TRBD2 (5 bases). Germline assignment: CDR1 SNHLY and CDR2 FYNNEI. The CDR3 contains 15 residues. The V and J ends lost 5 bases and 3 bases respectively, with 17 bases between them. CDR3 sequence (DNA): TGTGCCAGCAGTTTTCGTGAGACTACCATCTACGAGCAGTACTTC. Translated: CASSFRETTIYEQYF. Based on the CDR3 plus reference TRBV2 and TRBJ2-7, the full variable domain is EPEVTQTPSHQVTQMGQEVILRCVPISNHLYFYWYRQILGQKVEFLVSFYNNEISEKSEIFDDQFSVERPDGSNFTLKIRSTKLEDSAMYFCASSFRETTIYEQYFGPGTRLTVT.

This clonotype was picked up many times. The chain couples TRBV29-1 to TRBJ2-7; 10 positions match TRBD1. The ends lost 6 bases at V and 4 bases at J; junction bases unmatched: 12. Germline V CDR1 and CDR2: SQVTM, ANQGSEA. The CDR3 extends over 15 amino acids. The CDR3 DNA reads as TGCAGCGTGGGGGGACAGGGGTCTTCGTGGTACGAGCAGTACTTC. This sequence encodes CSVGGQGSSWYEQYF.

A few counts support this clonotype. J is TRBJ2-5 and V is TRBV4-1; D perhaps matches TRBD2 (5 bases). V dropped 4 bases and J dropped 5 bases, with 11 bases sitting between them. From germline, CDR1 is MGHRA and CDR2 YSYEKL. The CDR3 is 13 amino acids. CDR3 sequence reads: CASSRLSSETQYF. CDR3 DNA sequence: TGCGCCAGCAGCCGACTCTCTAGCGAGACCCAGTACTTC.

This clonotype was counted only a few times. The chain recombines TRBV9 with TRBJ2-5; TRBD1 matches at 8 bases. J gave up 0 bases and V 4 bases, and 5 bases lay outside the gene matches. The V gene's germline CDR1 is SGDLS and CDR2 YYNGEE. The CDR3 is 15 amino acids. CDR3 loop: CASSPRTGNQETQYF. The DNA of the CDR3 is TGTGCCAGCAGCCCCCGGACAGGGAACCAAGAGACCCAGTACTTC.

This clonotype showed up just a few times. The rearrangement joins TRBV5-1 to TRBJ1-4; the D gene is possibly TRBD1 (5 bases). The CDR3 has 13 amino acids. V lost 4 bases to trimming and J lost 6 bases, with 10 bases between them. Per the germline V gene, CDR1 is SGHRS and CDR2 is YFSETQ. The CDR3 is CASSRDVDEKLFF. The CDR3 DNA reads TGCGCCAGCAGCCGGGACGTAGATGAAAAACTGTTTTTT.

The V call is TRBV28, the J call TRBJ1-5; 10 nucleotides agree with TRBD1. The CDR3 contains 15 residues. The ends lost 5 bases at V and 6 bases at J; junction bases unmatched: 7. The germline V gene encodes CDR1 MDHEN and CDR2 SYDVKM. In DNA, the CDR3 is TGTGCCAGCAGTCCCTGGGACAGGGGTGGTCAGCCCCAGCATTTT. Protein sequence: CASSPWDRGGQPQHF.

This clonotype was seen more than once but under ten times. The chain is built from TRBV12-3 or TRBV12-4 and TRBJ1-4, with 10 bases lining up with TRBD1. The CDR3 is 18 residues long. Germline trimming cut 4 bases from V and 3 bases from J; bases unmatched to any gene: 11. This chain's CDR3 is CASSSPGQGIIANEKLFF. In DNA, the CDR3 is TGTGCCAGCAGTTCTCCGGGACAGGGGATTATAGCTAATGAAAAACTGTTTTTT.

The chain has TRBV7-9 and TRBJ2-5; 9 bases line up with TRBD2. CDR3 size: 16 residues. The germline CDR1 and CDR2 sequences are SEHNR and FQNEAQ (reference sequence). The V segment lost 5 bases and the J segment 7 bases; nucleotides outside the gene matches: 14. The CDR3 DNA sequence: TGTGCCAGCAGCGATATAGCGGGAGTACGCGGTTCGACCCAGTACTTC. Amino acids: CASSDIAGVRGSTQYF.

This clonotype was detected ten times or more. V usage is TRBV7-6 and J usage is TRBJ2-3, with 8 bases that match TRBD2. The CDR3 totals 16 residues. From germline, CDR1 is SGHVS and CDR2 FNYEAQ. With V trimmed by 0 bases and J by 0 bases, 2 bases remained unmatched. The CDR3 loop is CASSLALAGSTDTQYF. In nucleotides, the CDR3 is TGTGCCAGCAGCTTAGCTCTAGCGGGCAGCACAGATACGCAGTATTTT. Supplemented by reference TRBV7-6 and TRBJ2-3, the full variable domain reads GAGVSQSPRYKVTKRGQDVALRCDPISGHVSLYWYRQALGQGPEFLTYFNYEAQQDKSGLPNDRFSAERPEGSISTLTIQRTEQRDSAMYRCASSLALAGSTDTQYFGPGTRLTVL.

This chain uses TRBV3-1 with TRBJ1-1, with 7 bases fitting TRBD1. The CDR3 spans 14 residues. V was pared by 8 bases and J by 3 bases, with 9 bases of the junction left unmatched. Germline V gene lookup returns CDR1 LGHDT and CDR2 YNNKEL (reference sequence). The CDR3 loop is CASARQGRDTEAFF. CDR3 DNA sequence: TGTGCCAGCGCCCGACAGGGAAGGGACACTGAAGCTTTCTTT.

This clonotype was seen more than once but under ten times. The chain employs TRBV12-3 or TRBV12-4 and TRBJ1-3; TRBD1 might be the D (6 bases). V lost 7 bases to trimming and J lost 0 bases, with 10 bases between them. The CDR3 runs 14 residues. The CDR3 nucleotides read TGTGCCAGCACAGGGGATGGCTCTGGAAACACCATATATTTT. Protein sequence: CASTGDGSGNTIYF.